A selection of T cell receptor beta chains follows, all from one sample in a study of shared clonotypes between healthy human individuals. Generated by immunoSEQ multiplex PCR, the TCRdb table keeps only in-frame clones and is missing some. The sample holds about 1.5 million clones, 98% seen once. The sample was naive CD4+ T cells sorted from blood. These receptors were obtained from a man between 25 and 39 years old in good health. Both conserved end residues are part of each CDR3.

CDR3 length	J gene	V gene	CDR3 protein
16	TRBJ2-7	TRBV14	CASSSARTGIYYEQYF
16	TRBJ1-2	TRBV19	CAPGDTEPPTNYGYTF
15	TRBJ2-3	TRBV7-6	CASSLVGGVTDTQYF
15	TRBJ1-4	TRBV27	CASSLLGSTNEKLFF
13	TRBJ2-1	TRBV10-2	CASRDRGNNEQFF
12	TRBJ2-7	TRBV18	CASSPQQEEQYF
14	TRBJ2-1	TRBV7-9	CASSSGQGWREQFF
13	TRBJ2-2	TRBV14	CASSPHLVGELFF
17	TRBJ2-1	TRBV7-2	CASSRPQRGGLYNEQFF
11	TRBJ2-3	TRBV6-6	CASSSLDTQYF
16	TRBJ1-3	TRBV9	CASSPRGANSGNTIYF
14	TRBJ2-3	TRBV6-6	CAIGGGSRTDTQYF
19	TRBJ2-1	TRBV11-2	CASSLDESGTATRVVEQFF
15	TRBJ1-5	TRBV6-1	CASSPTAGVNQPQHF
12	TRBJ2-2	TRBV29-1	CSVGSNTGELFF
15	TRBJ2-1	TRBV6-5	CASSYGGGSYNEQFF
13	TRBJ1-5	TRBV19	CASSNGNGQPQHF
15	TRBJ2-7	TRBV29-1	CSVERWQLHRNEQYF
13	TRBJ2-7	TRBV28	CASTLAGTYEQYF
14	TRBJ2-1	TRBV4-2	CASSQDLAGNEQFF
13	TRBJ2-2	TRBV11-2	CASSAWDTGELFF
16	TRBJ2-2	TRBV7-3	CASSLSTLTGTGELFF
14	TRBJ2-3	TRBV27	CASSPGWGSDTQYF
16	TRBJ2-1	TRBV5-1	CASSSKGGAPYNEQFF
14	TRBJ2-2	TRBV29-1	CSVSTSVEAGELFF
13	TRBJ1-5	TRBV6-5	CASSYGENQPQHF
15	TRBJ1-2	TRBV27	CASSLFGTSNYGYTF